This TCR beta chain was retrieved from a study of neurological immune-mediated disorders (dated 2019 in TCRdb). Study-level background: Among the roughly 34 multiple sclerosis patients, relapsing-remitting MS was present in approximately 31 and secondary progressive MS was present in 3. Using UMI-based sequencing, the study compared peripheral blood TCR-beta repertoires from patients with HTLV-I-associated myelopathy (HAM/TSP), patients with multiple sclerosis, and healthy controls. The 95 to 110 TCR-beta libraries covered PBMC samples along with longitudinal samples, technical triplicates, and paired sorted CD4+ and CD8+ T-cell subsets. The cohort included approximately 68 subjects: 14 with HAM/TSP, about 34 with multiple sclerosis, and around 20 healthy controls. Summary of the overall study and its limitations: No identical CDR3 amino acid sequences were found to be shared among expanded clones across subjects, suggesting that TCR-beta repertoires were private in all groups. TCR clonal expansion was highest in HAM/TSP patients and lowest in MS patients, with MS patients falling below even healthy controls. Repertoires from 18 of 34 MS patients were grouped by phylogenetic analysis into a cluster of related CDR3 sequences, suggesting a possible repertoire-level signature. No clinical or MRI features were associated with the MS cluster, and the authors said that larger cohorts are needed.

For the unsorted PBMC libraries, 2 million PBMCs were stored in RNAlater at -80 degrees C until RNA extraction and were used to generate the libraries. Multiple sclerosis patients were enrolled in a US clinical protocol under which disease progression was evaluated by magnetic resonance imaging. Peripheral blood was subjected to Ficoll-Hypaque density gradient centrifugation to isolate PBMCs, which were then cryopreserved in liquid nitrogen. The CDR3, cysteine through phenylalanine, is 11 amino acids long. Only CDR3 DNA remains: 33 bases, in frame from the first base. CDR1 and CDR2, looked up from the germline V gene, are KGHDR and SFDVKD. This clonotype was seen repeatedly, ten times or more. It has no known antigen specificity. A junction boundary mismatches the germline segment, possibly from a read error. cDNA synthesis used template-switch 5'RACE with a primer carrying a 10-nucleotide random unique molecular identifier tagging each TCR transcript. Each sequencing run produced over 190 million TCR-beta sequences covering 15-18 subjects. The RNeasy kit was used for extraction of total RNA. The KAPA Real-time Library Amplification kit was used to amplify TCR-beta VDJ regions with primers for the TCR constant region and the 5'RACE anchor. Sample indexes and Illumina adaptors were added in a first PCR, and a second PCR then increased library yield. After Ampure bead purification, the roughly 650 bp TCR product was size-selected on a 2% E-gel SizeSelection system. Library quality was checked on a Bioanalyzer, concentration was measured with Qubit, and libraries were quantified with the Kapa Library Quantification kit before pooling. Paired-end 2 x 150 bp sequencing of the libraries was performed on an Illumina HiSeq 2500. To increase sequence diversity, roughly 24-32% phiX was spiked into each library pool. In the source study's methods: The UMI-based MiGEC pipeline processed quality-filtered reads and removed over 85% of raw TCR sequences during error correction. IMGT germline references were used for alignment of VDJ genes, and clonotypes were defined by a unique CDR3 amino acid sequence together with V-J genes. Clonal expansion, Shannon diversity and CDR3 relatedness were evaluated with VDJtools (CalcPairwiseDistances, ClusterSamples), while phylogenetic trees were built in CLCbio workbench. Expanded clones were defined as having at least 8 unique UMIs, based on coefficient-of-variation modelling across technical triplicates. The public reads were run again by TCRdb, first through fastp at Q25 and then through MiXCR, and only productive beta chains were kept. Here each entry gathers all rows of one CDR3 protein and keeps the most common genes and DNA. TCRdb's processing, not the authors' own work, is the source of the V and J calls. The sample table contains more than 50,000 distinct CDR3 sequences; only one count was recorded for 3.7% of them. Less than 2.5% of the sample is taken by the ten largest.

This clonotype was sampled from a woman aged 45-59 years with multiple sclerosis. Sequencing used PBMCs. This receptor chain uses TRBV24-1 and TRBJ2-1; no D gene call is confident. The CDR3 protein: CATSDLGRFHF. The base sequence is TGTGCCACCAGTGATTTAGGCAGATTCCACTTC.